This passage covers 26 T cell receptor beta chains from one sample sequenced in a study of T cell responses to AZD1222 COVID-19 vaccine. Libraries were prepared by immunoSEQ multiplex PCR; TCRdb keeps only in-frame clonotypes and omits some of them. The sample includes roughly 100,000 clones, 85% to 90% seen only once; the top ten take 5%. The sequencing used peripheral blood, collected on day 0 of AZD1222 vaccination. Receptors originate from an adult in good health.

The V call is TRBV6-5, the J call TRBJ1-2, with D unresolved. The CDR3 runs to 13 residues. The germline V gene encodes CDR1 MNHEY and CDR2 SVGAGI. V was pared by 0 bases and J by 4 bases, with 6 bases between. CDR3 in DNA: TGTGCCAGCAGTTACTCGGGAACCTATGGCTACACCTTC. Protein sequence: CASSYSGTYGYTF.

The table lists this clone with a count of one. V and J are TRBV7-2 and TRBJ2-7; D not certain. The CDR3 has 11 amino acids. Trimming left V 1 base short and J 7 bases short, with 5 bases between. The germline CDR1 and CDR2 sequences are SGHTA and FQGNSA. CDR3 DNA: TGTGCCAGCAGCTTAGGGCTAGAGCAGTACTTC. Its protein is CASSLGLEQYF.

V and J are TRBV29-1 and TRBJ1-3; no clear D. The CDR3 sequence is 15 residues long. Germline loops: CDR1 SQVTM, CDR2 ANQGSEA. V was pared by 1 base and J by 0 bases, with 10 bases between. The CDR3 sequence: CSVEGAGLSGNTIYF. CDR3 bases: TGCAGCGTTGAAGGGGCAGGCCTCTCTGGAAACACCATATATTTT.

This clone was seen a single time. V gene TRBV11-2 combines with J gene TRBJ2-4; D possibly corresponds to TRBD1 (5 bases). Deletions cut 1 base from V and 2 bases from J, with 9 bases between. The CDR3 loop spans 15 amino acids. Germline V CDR1 and CDR2: SGHAT, FQNNGV. The CDR3 bases are TGTGCCAGCAGCTTAGCCCAGGGTTCCAAAAACATTCAGTACTTC. Protein sequence: CASSLAQGSKNIQYF.

This clone was seen a single time. This chain joins TRBV6-2 or TRBV6-3 and TRBJ2-1, with 11 bases that match TRBD2. After removal of 8 bases from V and 2 bases from J, the junction contained 8 bases not matched to a gene. Per the germline V gene, CDR1 is MNHEY and CDR2 is SVGEGT. The CDR3 length is 16 residues. The CDR3 DNA reads as TGTGCCAGCCGCCCGGGACTAGCGGAGCCCTACAATGAGCAGTTCTTC. Translated, it gives CASRPGLAEPYNEQFF.

This sequence joins TRBV2 and TRBJ1-3; D not resolved. The CDR3 consists of 16 residues. Between the trimmed V and J ends, which lost 2 bases and 0 bases, there was a span of 11 bases. Germline CDR1 is SNHLY and CDR2 is FYNNEI. This chain's CDR3 is CASSESQALSGNTIYF. The CDR3 nucleotides read TGTGCCAGCAGTGAAAGTCAGGCCCTCTCTGGAAACACCATATATTTT.

CDR3 nucleotides: TGTGCCAGTAGTATTGGGGCGGGGCAGCGCTCCCTCTATGGCTACACCTTC. It is translated as CASSIGAGQRSLYGYTF. The chain combines TRBV19 with TRBJ1-2; tentatively, D is TRBD1 (5 bases). This CDR3 region has 17 residues. The V and J ends lost 3 bases and 4 bases respectively, with 21 bases between them. The germline V gene encodes CDR1 LNHDA and CDR2 SQIVND (reference sequence).

The chain employs TRBV5-1 and TRBJ1-1, with TRBD1 as a possible D gene (6 bases). CDR3 size: 15 residues. V gave up 0 bases and J gave up 0 bases, with 9 bases separating them. Per the germline V gene, CDR1 is SGHRS and CDR2 is YFSETQ. CDR3 nucleotide sequence: TGCGCCAGCAGCTTGGGGGGGCTAATGAACACTGAAGCTTTCTTT. Protein: CASSLGGLMNTEAFF.

This clone was detected only once. The genes are TRBV6-5 and TRBJ2-3; tentatively, D is TRBD1 or TRBD2 (5 bases each). This CDR3 is built from 14 residues. The V and J ends lost 6 bases and 6 bases respectively, with 16 bases between them. Germline values: CDR1 MNHEY, CDR2 SVGAGI. This chain's CDR3 is CASSGTEEWDTQYF. CDR3 nucleotide sequence: TGTGCCAGCAGCGGGACGGAAGAATGGGATACGCAGTATTTT.

The V gene is TRBV5-6, the J gene TRBJ1-6; 9 bases are a match to TRBD1. Germline CDR1 is SGHDT and CDR2 is YYEEEE. The CDR3 spans 16 residues. Trimming at V came to 4 bases and at J to 0 bases, leaving 2 bases not matched to a gene. The CDR3 here is CASSGQGSSYNSPLHF. In nucleotides, the CDR3 is TGTGCCAGCAGCGGACAGGGGAGCTCCTATAATTCACCCCTCCACTTT.

This clone was counted a few times. The chain uses TRBV6-4 and TRBJ1-1; 10 positions agree with TRBD1. The V and J ends lost 6 bases and 5 bases, in that order; junction bases with no gene match: 9. The CDR3 loop spans 15 amino acids. Germline CDR1 and CDR2: MRHNA and SNTAGT. In nucleotides, the CDR3 is TGTGCCAGCAGCCTGACAGGGGGCGCGGAAACTGAAGCTTTCTTT. This sequence encodes CASSLTGGAETEAFF.

The chain is built from TRBV3-1 (or the pseudogene TRBV3-2) and TRBJ1-4; 7 nucleotides agree with TRBD1. V lost 4 bases to trimming and J lost 8 bases; unmatched junction nucleotides: 10. CDR3 length equals 15 residues. Germline CDR1 and CDR2: LGHDT and YNNKEL (reference sequence). CDR3 region: CASSPRGTNGEKLFF. Here the CDR3 DNA reads TGTGCCAGCAGCCCCAGGGGGACAAATGGAGAAAAACTGTTTTTT.

The rearrangement joins TRBV27 to TRBJ2-7; D gene unclear. The CDR3 spans 15 residues. V was cut by 6 bases and J by 3 bases, with 18 bases left in between. Germline CDR1 reads MNHEY; CDR2 reads SMNVEV (reference sequence). CDR3 protein: CASSLSVTLIYEQYF. The CDR3 region has the DNA TGTGCCAGCAGCCTCTCGGTGACCCTAATCTACGAGCAGTACTTC.

This clone was detected only a few times. Here the CDR3 reads CASSQERSGGDEKLFF. CDR3 nucleotides: TGTGCCAGCAGCCAAGAACGTTCAGGGGGGGATGAAAAACTGTTTTTT. V gene TRBV3-1 (or the pseudogene TRBV3-2) combines with J gene TRBJ1-4; 7 nucleotides agree with TRBD1. The length of the CDR3 is 16 residues. Germline CDR1 reads LGHDT; CDR2 reads YNNKEL (reference sequence). Unmatched junction bases numbered 7, after V lost 0 bases and J lost 6 bases.

V gene TRBV5-1 combines with J gene TRBJ2-7; D gene unclear. There are 14 residues in the CDR3. Trimming took 0 bases from V and 6 from J, leaving 13 bases between them. The germline gives CDR1 SGHRS, CDR2 YFSETQ. The CDR3 nucleotides are TGCGCCAGCAGCTTGGGTGGGTTTCGGGCCGAGCAGTACTTC. Protein product: CASSLGGFRAEQYF.

The chain is built from TRBV9 and TRBJ1-4; weak D call: TRBD1 (5 bases). The CDR3 runs 15 residues. Per germline, CDR1 SGDLS and CDR2 YYNGEE. V was cut by 3 bases and J by 6 bases, with 15 bases left in between. The DNA of the CDR3 is TGTGCCAGCAGCGCCCGTGGCGTCAGGGATGAAAAACTGTTTTTT. The encoded protein is CASSARGVRDEKLFF.

The V call is TRBV7-2, the J call TRBJ1-5; D not certain. Germline V CDR1 and CDR2: SGHTA, FQGNSA. The V gene lost 1 base and the J gene lost 12 bases, with 7 bases spanning the gap. CDR3 length equals 11 residues. The CDR3 sequence is CASSLGAFQHF. CDR3 sequence (DNA): TGTGCCAGCAGCTTAGGTGCATTCCAGCATTTT.

The rearrangement uses TRBV29-1 and TRBJ2-7; no clear D gene. Trimming cost V 7 bases and J 7 bases, with 20 bases left between them. This CDR3 spans 13 amino acids. CDR1 and CDR2 (germline): SQVTM, ANQGSEA. The CDR3 DNA sequence: TGCAGCGCTACGAATACGCTCTACGGGGAGCAGTACTTC. It specifies CSATNTLYGEQYF.

This clone has only a few counts. This chain uses TRBV3-1 (or the pseudogene TRBV3-2) with TRBJ2-1, with 12 bases matching TRBD2. CDR3 length equals 16 residues. Per germline, CDR1 LGHDT and CDR2 YNNKEL (reference sequence). Trimming removed 4 bases from V and 9 bases from J; junction bases left unmatched: 10. CDR3 residues: CASSPGLAGPWGEQFF. In DNA form, the CDR3 reads TGTGCCAGCAGCCCGGGACTAGCGGGCCCCTGGGGTGAGCAGTTCTTC.

The chain employs TRBV27 and TRBJ2-7; no clear D. The CDR3 totals 14 residues. CDR1 MNHEY and CDR2 SMNVEV come from the germline V gene (reference sequence). V lost 6 bases and J 6 bases, leaving 18 bases between the germline ends. CDR3 protein: CASSLNSPLVEQYF. CDR3 DNA sequence: TGTGCCAGCAGCCTGAATTCCCCCCTAGTCGAGCAGTACTTC.

This clone was detected once. This chain joins TRBV7-2 and TRBJ2-3; D not resolved. Deletions cut 5 bases from V and 3 bases from J, with 9 bases between. This CDR3 comprises 13 residues. Germline values: CDR1 SGHTA, CDR2 FQGNSA. CDR3 bases: TGTGCCAGCAGCGTGACAAGGACAGATACGCAGTATTTT. Translated: CASSVTRTDTQYF.

CDR3 loop: CASSFPDRSSGYTF. In DNA, the CDR3 is TGTGCCAGCAGTTTCCCAGACAGGTCTTCTGGCTACACCTTC. The chain uses TRBV28 and TRBJ1-2; a weak D match, TRBD1 (6 bases). CDR1 and CDR2 (germline): MDHEN, SYDVKM. This CDR3 spans 14 amino acids. V was cut by 3 bases and J by 7 bases, with 15 bases left in between.

The chain is built from TRBV30 and TRBJ2-1; the match to TRBD2 covers 9 bases. CDR1 GTSNPN and CDR2 SVGIG come from the germline V gene (reference sequence). The CDR3 contains 15 residues. CDR3 amino acids: CASGGLAGFGGEQFF. The CDR3 DNA reads as TGTGCGTCGGGTGGCCTAGCGGGGTTTGGGGGTGAGCAGTTCTTC.

This clone was found once. The CDR3 spells CASMSSGSSRNEQFF. The CDR3 DNA reads as TGTGCCAGCATGTCTAGCGGGAGTAGTAGGAATGAGCAGTTCTTC. V usage is TRBV25-1 and J usage is TRBJ2-1, with 10 bases matching TRBD2. V lost 7 bases, J lost 7 bases, and 10 bases stayed unmatched. CDR3 length equals 15 residues. Germline V gene sequence: CDR1 MGHDK, CDR2 SYGVNS.

The V call is TRBV7-8, the J call TRBJ1-2; D is unclear. The germline V gene has CDR1 SGHVS and CDR2 FQNEAQ. This CDR3 has 16 residues. V was clipped by 0 bases and J by 4 bases, with 15 bases between them. This CDR3 is CASSLALPGEFYGYTF. The CDR3 DNA sequence: TGTGCCAGCAGCTTAGCGCTACCAGGAGAATTCTATGGCTACACCTTC.

The chain has TRBV4-3 and TRBJ2-3, with 7 nucleotides matching TRBD2. This CDR3 contains 14 residues. Trimming cost V 0 bases and J 6 bases; bases outside gene matches: 3. In germline, CDR1 is LGHNA, CDR2 YSLEER. CDR3: CASSQDRRGDTQYF. Here the CDR3 DNA reads TGCGCCAGCAGCCAAGATCGGCGGGGGGATACGCAGTATTTT.